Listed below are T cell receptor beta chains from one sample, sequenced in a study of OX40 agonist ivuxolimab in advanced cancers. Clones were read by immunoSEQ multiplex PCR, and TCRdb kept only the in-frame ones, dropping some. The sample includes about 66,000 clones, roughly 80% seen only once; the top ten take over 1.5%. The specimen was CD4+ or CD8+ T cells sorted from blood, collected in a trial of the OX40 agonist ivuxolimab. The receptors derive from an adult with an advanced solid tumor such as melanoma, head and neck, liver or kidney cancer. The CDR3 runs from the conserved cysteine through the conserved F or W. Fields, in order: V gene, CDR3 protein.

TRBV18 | CASSPPGNTEAFF
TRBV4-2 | CASSQDPPGLAGGRSYEQYF
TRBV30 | CAWSGAPVAYEQYF
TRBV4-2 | CASSLQREGTGELFF
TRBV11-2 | CASSLGGGNSPLHF
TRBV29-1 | CSVETTGVDYEQYF
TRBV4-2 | CASSPRTGDEQYF
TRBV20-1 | CSARTLGDFF
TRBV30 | CAWKHARVLANSPLHF
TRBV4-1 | CASSQDLAGLTYEQYF
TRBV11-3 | CASSAGTSVSGEQFF
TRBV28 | CALGGGNQPQHF
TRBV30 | CAWARGDSVGYEQYF
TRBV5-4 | CASSRITDTQYF
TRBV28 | CASSPTDGAHEQYF
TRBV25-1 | CASSGGRQHSSGANVLTF
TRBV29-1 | CSVEDKELWNTEAFF
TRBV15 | CATAWDGNEKLFF
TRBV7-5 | CARSLGRAGNPPSYEQYF
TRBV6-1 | CASSVAYHSGNTIYF
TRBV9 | CASSPDGVEVTGNTIYF
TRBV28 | CASSLNAYEQYF
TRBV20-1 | CSASISEKLFF
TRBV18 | CASSPSQGIRINEQFF
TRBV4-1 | CASSQGLFGLAARVAFF
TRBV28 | CASSPHQRERDNEQFF
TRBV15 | CATGTSGNNEQFF
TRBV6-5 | CASRRQNPSYNEQFF
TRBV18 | CASSPRRTDIAGELFF
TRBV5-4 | CASSLARAAPLHF
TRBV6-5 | CASSYRDSPLHF
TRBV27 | CASSFGRGDRDSGYTF
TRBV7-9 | CASSARDREGDTQYF
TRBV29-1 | CRVARVTGDEQYF
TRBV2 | CASRGDTYNEQFF
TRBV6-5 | CASSHITNEQYF
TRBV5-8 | CASSLVGQPQHF
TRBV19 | CASSLTGGNQPQHF
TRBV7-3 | CASSPQAEQETQYF
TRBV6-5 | CASSLRQGPYEQYF